Below, one T cell receptor beta chain is given with its context. Its target is unknown. Per germline, CDR1 SGHDN and CDR2 FVKESK. The CDR3 extends over 14 amino acids. The J segment lost 7 bases and the V segment lost 4 bases, leaving 8 bases of the junction unmatched. RNA was extracted and reverse transcribed into cDNA as the sequencing template. Using immunoSEQ multiplex PCR, the repertoire was profiled, and TCRdb retains in-frame clones only, with some absent. The sample holds some 31,000 clones, roughly 80% seen once. This sample was included in a study of CD8+ T cells in alopecia areata. General study results and limits: Besides other cells, scalp samples also yield sequences of resident alphabeta T cells from normal skin. Normal scalp had lower clonality than lesional scalp, with alopecia totalis/universalis lesions showing this most strongly.

The V gene is TRBV14, the J gene TRBJ2-7; 9 bases line up with TRBD1. The sample consisted of NKG2D-low CD8+ T cells sorted from blood. The source of this sequence is a human donor with alopecia areata. The CDR3 loop reads CASSLNRGLGEQYF. In DNA form, the CDR3 reads TGTGCCAGCAGCCTCAACAGGGGGCTGGGTGAGCAGTACTTC. Looking up the rest from reference TRBV14 and TRBJ2-7 gives the full variable domain: EAGVTQFPSHSVIEKGQTVTLRCDPISGHDNLYWYRRVMGKEIKFLLHFVKESKQDESGMPNNRFLAERTGGTYSTLKVQPAELEDSGVYFCASSLNRGLGEQYFGPGTRLTVT.